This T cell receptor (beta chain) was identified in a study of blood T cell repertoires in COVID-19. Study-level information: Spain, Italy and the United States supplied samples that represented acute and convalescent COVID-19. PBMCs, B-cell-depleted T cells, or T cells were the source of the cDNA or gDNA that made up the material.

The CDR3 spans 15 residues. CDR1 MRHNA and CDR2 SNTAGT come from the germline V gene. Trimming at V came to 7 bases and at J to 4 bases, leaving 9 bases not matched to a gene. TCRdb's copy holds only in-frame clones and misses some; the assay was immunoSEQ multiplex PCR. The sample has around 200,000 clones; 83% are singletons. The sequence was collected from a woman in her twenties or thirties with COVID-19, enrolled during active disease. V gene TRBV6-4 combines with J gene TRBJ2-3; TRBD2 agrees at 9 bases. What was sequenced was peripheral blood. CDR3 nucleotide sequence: TGTGCCAGCAAACCCGGGACTAGCAGCTCAGATACGCAGTATTTT. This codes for CASKPGTSSSDTQYF.